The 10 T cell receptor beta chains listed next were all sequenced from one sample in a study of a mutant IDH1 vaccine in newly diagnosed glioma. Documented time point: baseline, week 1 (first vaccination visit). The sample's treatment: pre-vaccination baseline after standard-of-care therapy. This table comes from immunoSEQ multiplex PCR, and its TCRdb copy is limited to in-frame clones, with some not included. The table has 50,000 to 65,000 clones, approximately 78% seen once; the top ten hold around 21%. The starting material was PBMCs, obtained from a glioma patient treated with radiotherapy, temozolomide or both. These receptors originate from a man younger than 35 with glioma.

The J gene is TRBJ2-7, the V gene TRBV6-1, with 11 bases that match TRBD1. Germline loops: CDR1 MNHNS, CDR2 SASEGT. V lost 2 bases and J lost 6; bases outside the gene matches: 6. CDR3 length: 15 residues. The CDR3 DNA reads TGTGCCAGCAGTGAACGGACAGGGGGCAGGGGCGAGCAGTACTTC. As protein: CASSERTGGRGEQYF.

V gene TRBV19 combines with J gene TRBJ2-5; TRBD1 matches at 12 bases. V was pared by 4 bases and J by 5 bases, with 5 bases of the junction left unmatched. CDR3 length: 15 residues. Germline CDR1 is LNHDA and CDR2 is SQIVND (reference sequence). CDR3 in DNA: TGTGCCAGTAGTAGATGGGACAGGGGGCGGGAGACCCAGTACTTC. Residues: CASSRWDRGRETQYF.

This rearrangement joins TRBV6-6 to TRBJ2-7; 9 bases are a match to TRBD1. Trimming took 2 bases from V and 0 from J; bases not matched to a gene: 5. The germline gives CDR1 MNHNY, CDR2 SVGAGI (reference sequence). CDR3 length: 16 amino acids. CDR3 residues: CASSYGGQGSSYEQYF. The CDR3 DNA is TGTGCCAGCAGTTACGGCGGACAGGGGAGCTCCTACGAGCAGTACTTC.

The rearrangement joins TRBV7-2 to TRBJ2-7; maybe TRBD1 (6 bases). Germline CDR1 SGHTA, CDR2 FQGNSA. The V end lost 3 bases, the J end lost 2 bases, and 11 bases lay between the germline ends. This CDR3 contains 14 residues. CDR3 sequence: CASSFRQGPYEQYF. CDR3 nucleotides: TGTGCCAGCAGCTTTAGGCAGGGGCCCTACGAGCAGTACTTC.

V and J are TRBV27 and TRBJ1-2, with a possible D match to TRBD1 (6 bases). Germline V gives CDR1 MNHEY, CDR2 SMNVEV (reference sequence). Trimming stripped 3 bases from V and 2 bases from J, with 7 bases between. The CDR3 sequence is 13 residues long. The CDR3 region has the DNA TGTGCCAGCAGTTTTCAGGGGAACTATGGCTACACCTTC. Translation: CASSFQGNYGYTF.

The CDR3, as DNA: TGTGCCAGCAGTGAAGTTGGGGGTTTAAATGAGCAGTTCTTC. Amino acid sequence: CASSEVGGLNEQFF. The chain combines TRBV2 with TRBJ2-1, with D possibly called TRBD1 or TRBD2 (5 bases each). In germline, CDR1 is SNHLY, CDR2 FYNNEI. The CDR3 is 14 residues long. V dropped 1 base and J dropped 7 bases, with 11 bases sitting between them.

DNA for the CDR3: TGTGCCAGCAGCCAGTTTGTCAATCCCGCAACTAATGAAAAACTGTTTTTT. The encoded protein is CASSQFVNPATNEKLFF. The chain uses TRBV7-9 and TRBJ1-4; D is unclear. The CDR3 loop spans 17 amino acids. Per germline, CDR1 SEHNR and CDR2 FQNEAQ (reference sequence). V lost 5 bases and J lost 0, with 16 bases in between.

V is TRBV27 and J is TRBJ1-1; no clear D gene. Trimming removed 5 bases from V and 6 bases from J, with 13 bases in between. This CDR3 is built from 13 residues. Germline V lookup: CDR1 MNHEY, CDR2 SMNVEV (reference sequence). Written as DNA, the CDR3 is TGTGCCAGCAGTCCCCCTGGATGGGCTGAAGCTTTCTTT. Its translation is CASSPPGWAEAFF.

The CDR3 here is CASSFSGIYEQYF. The CDR3 DNA follows: TGTGCCAGCAGCTTCAGTGGGATCTACGAGCAGTACTTC. The V gene is TRBV7-8, the J gene TRBJ2-7; no reliable D call. In germline, CDR1 is SGHVS, CDR2 FQNEAQ. The CDR3 is made up of 13 amino acids. V lost 3 bases to trimming and J lost 3 bases, with 9 bases between them.

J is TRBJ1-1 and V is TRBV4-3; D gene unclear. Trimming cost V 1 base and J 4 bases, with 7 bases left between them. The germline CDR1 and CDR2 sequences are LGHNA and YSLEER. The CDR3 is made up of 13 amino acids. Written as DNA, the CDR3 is TGCGCCAGCAGCCAAGTTATCCGCACTGAAGCTTTCTTT. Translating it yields CASSQVIRTEAFF.